This T cell receptor beta chain came from a study of cytomegalovirus exposure and HLA in healthy donors. Germline loops: CDR1 MDHEN, CDR2 SYDVKM. The CDR3 has 16 residues. V shed 5 bases and J shed 6 bases, with 23 bases lying between them. PCR primers comprised 60 Vbeta and 13 Jbeta primers. Using immunoSEQ multiplex PCR, the repertoire was profiled, and TCRdb retains in-frame clones only, with some absent. The table records almost 200,000 clones, roughly 85% of them present only once. Sequencing was carried out using PBMCs. The origin of this receptor is a woman aged 50 to 60 in good health and CMV-seronegative. The V and J genes are TRBV28 and TRBJ2-7; D perhaps matches TRBD2 (7 bases). CDR3 bases: TGTGCCAGCAGTCAGGGGTACGGGGGGCGCCTCGCCGAGCAGTACTTC. Protein product: CASSQGYGGRLAEQYF.